The 25 T cell receptor beta chains given below trace back to one sample, sequenced in a study of blood T cells in healthy people across ages. Primed by a sample-barcoded 5' primer and a J-beta primer mix, a second PCR proceeded for about 6 to 12 cycles. TCRdb ran MiXCR on the 5' RACE reads and lists one entry per CDR3 protein. Of around 1,000,000 distinct CDR3 sequences listed, around 25% were seen once; the top ten hold 0.65% to 0.95%. These data are also associated with another study on T cells of mothers and their children.

The specimen was blood. The receptors were sampled from a girl aged 2-10 years in good health.

This clonotype was detected a few times. This chain connects TRBV12-3 or TRBV12-4 to TRBJ2-1, with a tentative D call TRBD2 (6 bases). V gave up 5 bases and J gave up 6 bases, with 11 bases separating them. The CDR3 has 13 residues. The DNA for the CDR3 is TGTGCCAGCAGTCCACTAGCTTTCAATGAGCAGTTCTTC. Encoded protein: CASSPLAFNEQFF.

This clonotype appeared a few times. J is TRBJ2-7 and V is TRBV27, with 7 bases fitting TRBD1. The V segment lost 6 bases and the J segment 7 bases; nucleotides outside the gene matches: 9. Germline V gene data show CDR1 as MNHEY and CDR2 as SMNVEV (reference sequence). The CDR3 contains 13 residues. The CDR3 spells CASRAAAGGEQYF. CDR3 in DNA: TGTGCCAGCAGGGCGGCGGCAGGGGGTGAGCAGTACTTC.

This sequence joins TRBV20-1 and TRBJ1-2; 12 positions agree with TRBD1. Germline trimming cut 7 bases from V and 2 bases from J; bases unmatched to any gene: 11. Germline CDR1 reads DFQATT; CDR2 reads SNEGSKA (reference sequence). CDR3 size: 16 residues. The CDR3 coding sequence is TGCAGTGTCGTCCTTCTTGGGACAGGGGGCAACTATGGCTACACCTTC. It specifies CSVVLLGTGGNYGYTF.

The chain recombines TRBV12-5 with TRBJ2-7; D gene unclear. The CDR3 loop spans 13 amino acids. The V gene lost 8 bases and the J gene lost 7 bases, with 18 bases spanning the gap. Looked up from germline, CDR1 is LGHNT and CDR2 is FRNRAP. CDR3 sequence: CASSGPTVWEQYF. The CDR3 DNA reads TGTGCTAGTTCTGGCCCTACGGTATGGGAGCAGTACTTC.

This clonotype was detected a few times. One end of the junction does not line up with germline, which may come from a read error. The chain is built from TRBV5-1 and TRBJ2-5, with D perhaps TRBD1 (6 bases). CDR1 is SGHRS, CDR2 YFSETQ, per germline. The CDR3 runs to 11 residues. The CDR3 DNA sequence: TGCGCCAGCAAGTCAGGGGAGACCCAGCACTTC. It codes for CASKSGETQHF. Together with reference TRBV5-1 and TRBJ2-5, the CDR3 gives the full variable domain: KAGVTQTPRYLIKTRGQQVTLSCSPISGHRSVSWYQQTPGQGLQFLFEYFSETQRNKGNFPGRFSGRQFSNSRSEMNVSTLELGDSALYLCASKSGETQHFGPGTRLLVL.

As for this clonotype: One end of the junction does not line up with germline, which may come from a read error. This sequence joins TRBV10-3 and TRBJ1-5, with D possibly matching TRBD1 (5 bases). The germline V gene has CDR1 ENHRY and CDR2 SYGVKD. CDR3 size: 15 residues. CDR3 coding DNA: TGTGCCATCAGTGCTTTAGGGGACGGCAATCGGCCCCAGCATTTT. It translates to CAISALGDGNRPQHF.

This chain links TRBV4-1 with TRBJ2-5, with TRBD1 as a possible D gene (6 bases). The V end lost 4 bases, the J end lost 3 bases, and 12 bases lay between the germline ends. The CDR3 consists of 14 residues. CDR1 is MGHRA, CDR2 YSYEKL, per germline. CDR3 sequence: CASSLTNREETQYF. DNA for the CDR3: TGCGCCAGCAGCCTTACGAACAGGGAAGAGACCCAGTACTTC.

V usage is TRBV7-2 and J usage is TRBJ2-1; 14 nucleotides match TRBD2. This CDR3 comprises 14 residues. Germline values: CDR1 SGHTA, CDR2 FQGNSA. J gave up 13 bases and V 6 bases, and 8 bases lay outside the gene matches. In DNA form, the CDR3 reads TGTGCCAGCAGGACGACTAGCGGGGGGGTTGATCAGTTCTTC. Protein sequence: CASRTTSGGVDQFF.

This clonotype appeared a few times. This chain connects TRBV20-1 to TRBJ1-4; no clear D. V was trimmed by 6 bases and J by 6 bases, leaving 20 bases between them. The CDR3 covers 15 residues. The germline V gene has CDR1 DFQATT and CDR2 SNEGSKA (reference sequence). The CDR3 sequence: CSARIIAMADEKLFF. The DNA for the CDR3 is TGCAGTGCACGGATCATTGCGATGGCAGATGAAAAACTGTTTTTT.

This chain joins TRBV20-1 and TRBJ2-5, with D possibly being TRBD1 (5 bases). The closer fit of TRBJ2-1 to the DNA end suggests the J call may be wrong. Germline-derived CDR1 and CDR2 are DFQATT and SNEGSKA (reference sequence). CDR3 length: 11 residues. The CDR3 nucleotides are TGCAGTGCTAGGATAATGCAGGGGCAGTTCTTC. Its protein product is CSARIMQGQFF.

This clonotype was picked up a small number of times. The chain employs TRBV7-9 and TRBJ2-1, with 7 bases matching TRBD1. The end of the DNA fits TRBJ2-5 better, so the J call may be wrong. CDR1 is SEHNR and CDR2 is FQNEAQ in the germline V gene (reference sequence). The CDR3 runs to 13 residues. This chain's CDR3 is CASRPGQQETQYF. CDR3 DNA sequence: TGTGCCAGCAGGCCGGGACAGCAAGAGACCCAGTACTTC.

A few counts support this clonotype. At one of its ends the junction is not consistent with the germline gene, which may arise from a read error. The gene calls are TRBV7-6 and TRBJ2-5; D possibly corresponds to TRBD1 (5 bases). This CDR3 comprises 15 residues. Looked up from germline, CDR1 is SGHVS and CDR2 is FNYEAQ. This chain's CDR3 is CASSLTTDSQETQYF. The CDR3 nucleotides read TGTGCTAGCAGCCTCACCACTGACAGCCAAGAGACCCAGTACTTC.

This clonotype has at least ten counts. The V gene is TRBV6-2 or TRBV6-3, the J gene TRBJ2-6; D unclear. This CDR3 region has 15 residues. CDR1 and CDR2 from the germline V gene are MNHEY and SVGEGT. V was shortened by 6 bases and J by 0 bases, with 9 bases between the two germline ends. Written as DNA, the CDR3 is TGTGCCAGCAGCGGGCAGAGCTCTGGGGCCAACGTCCTGACTTTC. This encodes CASSGQSSGANVLTF.

Concerning this clonotype itself: One end of the junction fails to match germline, which may point to a read error. V is TRBV5-1 and J is TRBJ1-6; 9 positions agree with TRBD1. Germline V CDR1 and CDR2: SGHRS, YFSETQ. The CDR3 runs 15 residues. The CDR3 spells CANSLGQGRTSPLHF. DNA of the CDR3: TGCGCCAACAGCCTGGGACAGGGTAGGACTTCACCCCTCCACTTT. The entire variable domain, with the rest obtained from reference TRBV5-1 and TRBJ1-6, is as follows: KAGVTQTPRYLIKTRGQQVTLSCSPISGHRSVSWYQQTPGQGLQFLFEYFSETQRNKGNFPGRFSGRQFSNSRSEMNVSTLELGDSALYLCANSLGQGRTSPLHFGNGTRLTVT.

This chain connects TRBV28 to TRBJ2-5; the match to TRBD2 covers 7 bases. The J call may be in error: the DNA end matches TRBJ2-1 better. This CDR3 has 12 residues. Germline values: CDR1 MDHEN, CDR2 SYDVKM. The CDR3 is CASRDYQNEQFF. The CDR3 DNA follows: TGTGCCAGCCGGGACTACCAGAATGAGCAGTTCTTC.

CDR3 amino acids: CSASDGDRAETDTQYF. The DNA of the CDR3 is TGCAGTGCTAGCGACGGGGATCGCGCGGAGACAGATACGCAGTATTTT. The chain links TRBV20-1 to TRBJ2-3; D may be TRBD2 (5 bases). Trimming shortened V by 3 bases and J by 3 bases, and 19 bases separated the two germline ends. Germline loops: CDR1 DFQATT, CDR2 SNEGSKA (reference sequence). CDR3 length: 16 residues.

This clonotype has more than one count but fewer than ten. This chain connects TRBV7-2 to TRBJ2-7, with 8 bases fitting TRBD2. The V gene end was trimmed by 6 bases and the J gene end by 3 bases; junction bases not matched to a gene: 7. The CDR3 has 14 amino acids. The germline V gene has CDR1 SGHTA and CDR2 FQGNSA. The CDR3 bases are TGTGCCAGCAGGGCCGGGACTAGTATCTACGAGCAGTACTTC. Residues: CASRAGTSIYEQYF. The full variable domain, with the rest looked up from reference TRBV7-2 and TRBJ2-7, is GAGVSQSPSNKVTEKGKDVELRCDPISGHTALYWYRQSLGQGLEFLIYFQGNSAPDKSGLPSDRFSAERTGGSVSTLTIQRTQQEDSAVYLCASRAGTSIYEQYFGPGTRLTVT.

As regards this clonotype: Sequence at one end of the junction differs from germline and may be a read error. V is TRBV5-1 and J is TRBJ2-3; the match to TRBD1 covers 10 bases. This CDR3 comprises 16 residues. Per germline, CDR1 SGHRS and CDR2 YFSETQ. The CDR3 spells CASSSGTGDSTDTQYF. CDR3 nucleotides: TGCGCCAGCAGCTCCGGGACAGGGGACAGCACAGATACGCAGTACTTT.

The sample holds a few counts of this clonotype. The chain joins TRBV20-1 to TRBJ2-7; a weak D match, TRBD1 (6 bases). V was clipped by 7 bases and J by 4 bases, with 11 bases between them. The CDR3 consists of 11 residues. Per the germline V gene, CDR1 is DFQATT and CDR2 is SNEGSKA (reference sequence). This chain's CDR3 is CSVPQGYEQYF. The CDR3 DNA sequence: TGCAGTGTGCCACAGGGTTACGAGCAGTACTTC.

The sample holds a few counts of this clonotype. The chain is built from TRBV11-2 and TRBJ1-3, with 10 bases that match TRBD1. V trimming: 4 bases; J trimming: 0 bases; junction bases outside the gene matches: 0. This CDR3 is built from 15 residues. Germline assignment: CDR1 SGHAT and CDR2 FQNNGV. CDR3 sequence: CASSWTGGSGNTIYF. The CDR3, as DNA: TGTGCCAGCAGCTGGACAGGGGGCTCTGGAAACACCATATATTTT. Looking up the rest from reference TRBV11-2 and TRBJ1-3 gives the full variable domain: EAGVAQSPRYKIIEKRQSVAFWCNPISGHATLYWYQQILGQGPKLLIQFQNNGVVDDSQLPKDRFSAERLKGVDSTLKIQPAKLEDSAVYLCASSWTGGSGNTIYFGEGSWLTVV.

This chain joins TRBV2 and TRBJ1-2, with a possible D match to TRBD1 (5 bases). CDR3 length: 14 residues. The germline V gene encodes CDR1 SNHLY and CDR2 FYNNEI. V was cut by 3 bases and J by 3 bases, with 11 bases left in between. Here the CDR3 DNA reads TGTGCCAGCAGTGACTGGGGGGAGGACTATGGCTACACCTTC. Protein sequence: CASSDWGEDYGYTF.

The rearrangement uses TRBV7-2 and TRBJ1-5; TRBD1 is a possible D gene (5 bases). The CDR3 runs to 18 residues. Per germline, CDR1 SGHTA and CDR2 FQGNSA. V was trimmed by 5 bases and J by 0 bases, leaving 20 bases between them. As DNA, the CDR3 is TGTGCCAGCAGCGGGGGGAACACTGCGGGTTATAGCAATCAGCCCCAGCATTTT. It codes for CASSGGNTAGYSNQPQHF. The full variable domain, rest sourced from reference TRBV7-2 and TRBJ1-5, is GAGVSQSPSNKVTEKGKDVELRCDPISGHTALYWYRQSLGQGLEFLIYFQGNSAPDKSGLPSDRFSAERTGGSVSTLTIQRTQQEDSAVYLCASSGGNTAGYSNQPQHFGDGTRLSIL.

This clonotype has more than one count but fewer than ten. V gene TRBV20-1 combines with J gene TRBJ2-7; D gene ambiguous. V was trimmed by 0 bases and J by 6 bases, leaving 6 bases between them. There are 11 residues in the CDR3. The V gene's germline CDR1 is DFQATT and CDR2 SNEGSKA (reference sequence). DNA for the CDR3: TGCAGTGCTAGAGATCGGGCCGAGCAGTACTTC. Translated: CSARDRAEQYF.

This clonotype was observed a handful of times. V gene TRBV21-1 combines with J gene TRBJ2-2; TRBD1, as called in the table, went unchecked against the DNA. TRBV21-1 is tagged as a pseudogene. CDR3 length: 17 residues. The CDR3 spells CASSVPVQGCWTGELFF. The CDR3 DNA reads as TGTGCCAGCAGTGTCCCAGTCCAAGGATGTTGGACCGGGGAGCTGTTTTTT.

The J gene is TRBJ2-1, the V gene TRBV14; D call uncertain. The CDR3 consists of 15 residues. V lost 4 bases to trimming and J lost 3 bases, with 13 bases between them. CDR1 and CDR2 from the germline V gene are SGHDN and FVKESK. The DNA for the CDR3 is TGTGCCAGCAGCCCCCGTCTGGAGAACTACAATGAGCAGTTCTTC. Translating gives CASSPRLENYNEQFF.